The next 6 T cell receptor beta chains were all read from a single sample in a study of blood T cell repertoires in COVID-19. Generated by immunoSEQ multiplex PCR, the TCRdb table keeps only in-frame clones and is missing some. The table has about 320,000 clones, 65% to 85% seen once. Sample: peripheral blood. The receptors stem from a woman aged 45-65 years with acute or convalescent COVID-19.

The V gene is TRBV9, the J gene TRBJ2-1; 7 nucleotides line up with TRBD1. The CDR3 totals 16 residues. The V gene's germline CDR1 is SGDLS and CDR2 YYNGEE. The junction had 10 bases not matched to a gene; V was cut back by 0 bases and J by 7 bases. CDR3 DNA sequence: TGTGCCAGCAGCGTAGGAGGACAGGTAAGGTGGAATGAGCAGTTCTTC. Its translation: CASSVGGQVRWNEQFF.

The chain joins TRBV24-1 to TRBJ2-1, with a tentative D call TRBD2 (5 bases). The V and J ends lost 5 bases and 5 bases respectively, with 18 bases between them. This CDR3 is 16 amino acids long. Germline CDR1 is KGHDR and CDR2 is SFDVKD. The CDR3: CATSVPTPTGDNEQFF. The CDR3, as DNA: TGTGCCACCAGTGTCCCGACGCCCACCGGGGACAATGAGCAGTTCTTC.

The chain recombines TRBV6-6 with TRBJ1-6; TRBD1 agrees at 7 bases. Germline V gene sequence: CDR1 MNHNY, CDR2 SVGAGI (reference sequence). The trim removed 2 bases at V and 10 bases at J, leaving 2 bases unmatched. This CDR3 is built from 13 residues. CDR3 sequence: CASSYGTASPLHF. In DNA, the CDR3 is TGTGCCAGCAGTTACGGGACAGCCTCACCCCTCCACTTT.

The chain joins TRBV12-5 to TRBJ1-4; 8 bases map to TRBD1. V was clipped by 1 base and J by 6 bases; unmatched bases: 4. CDR3 length: 15 amino acids. Germline V lookup: CDR1 LGHNT, CDR2 FRNRAP. Here the CDR3 reads CASGLGTGTDEKLFF. The CDR3 nucleotides read TGTGCTAGTGGTTTGGGGACAGGGACCGATGAAAAACTGTTTTTT.

The chain links TRBV10-1 to TRBJ1-2, with D perhaps matching TRBD1 (5 bases). Germline V gives CDR1 WNHNN, CDR2 SYGVQD (reference sequence). This CDR3 is 11 amino acids long. Trimming removed 10 bases from V and 6 bases from J, with 12 bases in between. The CDR3 bases are TGCGCCAATAGACAGCCCCATGGCTACACCTTC. Its protein product is CANRQPHGYTF.

V is TRBV18 and J is TRBJ1-2, with D possibly TRBD1 on 5 matching bases. CDR1 KGHSH and CDR2 LQKENI come from the germline V gene. V was trimmed by 6 bases and J by 6 bases, leaving 11 bases between them. The CDR3 has 12 amino acids. DNA for the CDR3: TGTGCCAGCTCGACCACAGGAGATGGCTACACCTTC. Its protein is CASSTTGDGYTF.